This T cell receptor (beta chain) was sequenced for a study of blood T cell repertoires in COVID-19. Study context: Samples representing acute and convalescent COVID-19 were sourced from the United States, Italy and Spain. PBMCs, B-cell-depleted T cells, or T cells provided the cDNA or gDNA that made up the material.

This clone occurred once. Germline V gene data show CDR1 as MDHEN and CDR2 as SYDVKM. The CDR3 runs to 12 residues. V was pared by 6 bases and J by 7 bases, with 12 bases between. The assay was immunoSEQ multiplex PCR, and TCRdb's table has in-frame clones only and misses some. The sample consists of about 400,000 clones, approximately 90% of them appearing once. Sample: peripheral blood. This clonotype was obtained from a woman under 40 with acute or convalescent COVID-19. The chain is built from TRBV28 and TRBJ1-2, with D uncertain. CDR3 amino acids: CASSLQTVGYTF. In DNA form, the CDR3 reads TGTGCCAGCAGCCTCCAGACTGTTGGCTACACCTTC.